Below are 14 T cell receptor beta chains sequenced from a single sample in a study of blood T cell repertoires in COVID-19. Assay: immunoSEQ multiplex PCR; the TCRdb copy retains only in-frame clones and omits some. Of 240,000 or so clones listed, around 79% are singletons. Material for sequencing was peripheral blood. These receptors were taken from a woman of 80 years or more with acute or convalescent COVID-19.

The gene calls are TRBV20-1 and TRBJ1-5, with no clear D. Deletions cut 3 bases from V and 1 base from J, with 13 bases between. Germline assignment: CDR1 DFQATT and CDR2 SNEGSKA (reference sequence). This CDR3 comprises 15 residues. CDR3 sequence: CSASHPGISNQPQHF. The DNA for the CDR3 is TGCAGTGCTAGTCACCCGGGGATCAGCAATCAGCCCCAGCATTTT.

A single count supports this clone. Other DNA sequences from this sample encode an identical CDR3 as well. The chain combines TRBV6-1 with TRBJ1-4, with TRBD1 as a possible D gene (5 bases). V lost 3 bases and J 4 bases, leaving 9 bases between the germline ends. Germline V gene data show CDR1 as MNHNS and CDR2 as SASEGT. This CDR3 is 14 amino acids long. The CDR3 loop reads CASSEPGLNEKLFF. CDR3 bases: TGTGCCAGCAGTGAGCCAGGGCTTAATGAAAAACTGTTTTTT.

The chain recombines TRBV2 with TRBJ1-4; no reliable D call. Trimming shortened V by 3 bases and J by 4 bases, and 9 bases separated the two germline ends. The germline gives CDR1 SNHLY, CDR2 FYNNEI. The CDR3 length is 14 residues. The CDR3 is CASSDVRFNEKLFF. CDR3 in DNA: TGTGCCAGCAGTGATGTCAGATTTAATGAAAAACTGTTTTTT.

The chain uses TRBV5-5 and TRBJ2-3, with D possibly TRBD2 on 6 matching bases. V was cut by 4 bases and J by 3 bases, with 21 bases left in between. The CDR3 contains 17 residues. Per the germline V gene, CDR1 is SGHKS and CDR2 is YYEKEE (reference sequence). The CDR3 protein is CASSLLDGRLGTDTQYF. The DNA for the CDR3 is TGTGCCAGCAGCCTGTTGGACGGGAGACTTGGAACAGATACGCAGTATTTT.

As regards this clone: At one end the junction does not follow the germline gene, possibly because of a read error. The CDR3 here is CASNPANGDRGAVF. The CDR3 DNA reads TGTGCCAGCAACCCGGCGAACGGCGACCGGGGAGCTGTTTTT. This rearrangement joins TRBV11-1 to TRBJ2-2, with a tentative D call TRBD2 (5 bases). There are 14 residues in the CDR3. Germline V gene data show CDR1 as SGHAT and CDR2 as FQDESV (reference sequence).

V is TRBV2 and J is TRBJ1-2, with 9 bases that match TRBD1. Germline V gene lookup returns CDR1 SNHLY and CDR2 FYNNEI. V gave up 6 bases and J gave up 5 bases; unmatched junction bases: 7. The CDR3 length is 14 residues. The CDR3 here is CASSEWTGEYGYTF. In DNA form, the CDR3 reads TGTGCCAGCAGCGAGTGGACAGGGGAGTATGGCTACACCTTC.

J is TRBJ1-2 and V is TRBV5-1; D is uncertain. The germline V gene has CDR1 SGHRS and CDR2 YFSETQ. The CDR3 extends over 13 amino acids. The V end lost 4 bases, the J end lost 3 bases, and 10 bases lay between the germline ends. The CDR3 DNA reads TGCGCCAGCAGCCCGGGTGTACACTATGGCTACACCTTC. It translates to CASSPGVHYGYTF.

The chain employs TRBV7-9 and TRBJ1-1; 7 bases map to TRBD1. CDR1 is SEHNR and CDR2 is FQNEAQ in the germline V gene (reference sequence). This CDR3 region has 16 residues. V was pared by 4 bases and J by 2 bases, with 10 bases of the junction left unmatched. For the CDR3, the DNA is TGTGCCAGCAGCTCACAGGGGAGGCAGATAAACACTGAAGCTTTCTTT. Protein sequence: CASSSQGRQINTEAFF.

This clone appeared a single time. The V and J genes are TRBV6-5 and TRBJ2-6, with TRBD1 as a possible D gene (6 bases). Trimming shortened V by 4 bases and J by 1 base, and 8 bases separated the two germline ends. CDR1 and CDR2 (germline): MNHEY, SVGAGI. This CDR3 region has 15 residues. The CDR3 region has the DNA TGTGCCAGCAGTTCCCAGGGGTCTGGGGCCAACGTCCTGACTTTC. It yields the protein CASSSQGSGANVLTF.

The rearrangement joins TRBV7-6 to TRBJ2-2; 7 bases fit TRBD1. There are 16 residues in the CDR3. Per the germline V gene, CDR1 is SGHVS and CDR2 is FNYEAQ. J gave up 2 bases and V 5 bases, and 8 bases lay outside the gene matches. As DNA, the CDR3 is TGTGCCAGCAGCCGAGGGTACAGGGGCAACACCGGGGAGCTGTTTTTT. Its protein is CASSRGYRGNTGELFF.

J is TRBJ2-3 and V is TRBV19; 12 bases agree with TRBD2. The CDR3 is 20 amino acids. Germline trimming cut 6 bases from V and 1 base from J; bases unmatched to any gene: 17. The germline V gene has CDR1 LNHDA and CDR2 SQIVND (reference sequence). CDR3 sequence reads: CASSPGLAGHILDGTDTQYF. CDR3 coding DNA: TGTGCCAGTAGCCCCGGACTAGCGGGACACATACTAGACGGCACAGATACGCAGTATTTT.

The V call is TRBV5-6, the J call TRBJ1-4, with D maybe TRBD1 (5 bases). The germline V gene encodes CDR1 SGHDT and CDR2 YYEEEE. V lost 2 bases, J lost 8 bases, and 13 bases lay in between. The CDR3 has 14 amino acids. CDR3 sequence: CASSLRQGGEKLFF. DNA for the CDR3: TGTGCCAGCAGCTTAAGGCAGGGTGGGGAAAAACTGTTTTTT.

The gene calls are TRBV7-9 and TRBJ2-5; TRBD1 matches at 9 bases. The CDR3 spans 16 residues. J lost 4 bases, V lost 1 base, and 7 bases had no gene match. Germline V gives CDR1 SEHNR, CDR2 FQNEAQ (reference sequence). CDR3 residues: CASSLGTGGLGETQYF. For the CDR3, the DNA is TGTGCCAGCAGCTTAGGTACAGGGGGCTTGGGAGAGACCCAGTACTTC.

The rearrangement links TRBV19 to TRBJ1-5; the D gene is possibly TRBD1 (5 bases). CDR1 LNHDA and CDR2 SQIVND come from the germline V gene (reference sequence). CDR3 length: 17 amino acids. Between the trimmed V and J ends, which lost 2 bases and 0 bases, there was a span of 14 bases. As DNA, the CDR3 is TGTGCCAGTAGTATATATCCCGACAGTTATAGCAATCAGCCCCAGCATTTT. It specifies CASSIYPDSYSNQPQHF.